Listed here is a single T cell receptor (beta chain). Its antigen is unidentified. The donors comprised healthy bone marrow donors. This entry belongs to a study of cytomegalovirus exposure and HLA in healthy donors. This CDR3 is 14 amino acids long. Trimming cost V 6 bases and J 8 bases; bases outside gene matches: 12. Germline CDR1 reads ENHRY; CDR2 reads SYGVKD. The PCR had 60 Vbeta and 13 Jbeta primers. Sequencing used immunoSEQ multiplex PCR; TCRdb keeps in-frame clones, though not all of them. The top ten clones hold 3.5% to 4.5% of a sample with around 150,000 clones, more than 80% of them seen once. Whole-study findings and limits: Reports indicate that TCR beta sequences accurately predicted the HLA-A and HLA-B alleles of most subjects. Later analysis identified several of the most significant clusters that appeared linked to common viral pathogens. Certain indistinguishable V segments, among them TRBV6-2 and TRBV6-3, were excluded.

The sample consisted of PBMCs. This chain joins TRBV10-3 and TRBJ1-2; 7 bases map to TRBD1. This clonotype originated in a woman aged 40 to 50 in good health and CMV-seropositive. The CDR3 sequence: CAISPVGQSLGYTF. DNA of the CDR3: TGTGCCATCAGCCCTGTGGGACAGTCCCTCGGCTACACCTTC.